These 16 T cell receptor beta chains were sequenced from one sample in a study of cytomegalovirus exposure and HLA in healthy donors. The PCR had 60 Vbeta and 13 Jbeta primers. TCRdb's copy holds only in-frame clones and misses some; the assay was immunoSEQ multiplex PCR. Of about 120,000 clones in the sample, 55% to 75% are singletons; the top ten hold 9.5%. What was sequenced was PBMCs. The receptors originated from a woman aged 40 to 50 in good health and CMV-seropositive.

This rearrangement joins TRBV5-4 to TRBJ2-7, with TRBD2 identical over 12 bases. The CDR3 has 16 residues. The V segment lost 4 bases and the J segment 7 bases; nucleotides outside the gene matches: 12. Germline values: CDR1 SGHNT, CDR2 YYREEE (reference sequence). Here the CDR3 reads CASSPGLAGWGGEQYF. The CDR3, as DNA: TGTGCCAGCAGCCCGGGACTAGCGGGTTGGGGGGGGGAGCAGTACTTC. Variable domain in full (rest from reference TRBV5-4 and TRBJ2-7): ETGVTQSPTHLIKTRGQQVTLRCSSQSGHNTVSWYQQALGQGPQFIFQYYREEENGRGNFPPRFSGLQFPNYSSELNVNALELDDSALYLCASSPGLAGWGGEQYFGPGTRLTVT.

The J gene is TRBJ1-4, the V gene TRBV12-5; D perhaps matches TRBD1 (6 bases). The CDR3 runs to 13 residues. With 7 bases removed from V and 10 bases from J, the gap between germline ends came to 16 bases. Germline V lookup: CDR1 LGHNT, CDR2 FRNRAP. The CDR3 here is CASDQGNLGKLFF. CDR3 DNA sequence: TGTGCTAGTGACCAGGGGAATCTCGGAAAACTGTTTTTT.

This sequence joins TRBV6-5 and TRBJ2-7, with D perhaps matching TRBD1 (6 bases). This CDR3 spans 15 amino acids. CDR1 and CDR2 from the germline V gene are MNHEY and SVGAGI. V lost 6 bases and J lost 2, with 17 bases in between. The CDR3 DNA is TGTGCCAGCAGCTTAACCCCCACAGGGCCCTACGAGCAGTACTTC. Translation gives CASSLTPTGPYEQYF.

The chain has TRBV2 and TRBJ2-1; TRBD2 agrees at 9 bases. V lost 6 bases to trimming and J lost 8 bases; unmatched junction nucleotides: 8. The CDR3 consists of 14 residues. In germline, CDR1 is SNHLY, CDR2 FYNNEI. In nucleotides, the CDR3 is TGTGCCAGCAGGGAGCTAGCGGGACTTTATGAGCAGTTCTTC. It yields the protein CASRELAGLYEQFF.

The chain is built from TRBV18 and TRBJ1-1, with D unclear. V was cut by 4 bases and J by 1 base, with 7 bases left in between. The CDR3 length is 13 residues. CDR1 and CDR2 from the germline V gene are KGHSH and LQKENI. The CDR3 reads CASSLSQNTEAFF. The CDR3 DNA reads as TGTGCCAGCTCACTAAGCCAGAACACTGAAGCTTTCTTT.

The chain employs TRBV7-6 and TRBJ1-4, with 7 bases matching TRBD1. Trimming at V came to 4 bases and at J to 6 bases, leaving 8 bases not matched to a gene. The CDR3 loop spans 15 amino acids. Per the germline V gene, CDR1 is SGHVS and CDR2 is FNYEAQ. CDR3 bases: TGTGCCAGCAGCTCTGAAGGGACAGAAGATGAAAAACTGTTTTTT. This gives the protein CASSSEGTEDEKLFF.

This clone appeared a single time. This rearrangement joins TRBV30 to TRBJ2-5; 7 positions agree with TRBD2. The J call is uncertain, as TRBJ2-7 better fits the DNA end. Germline CDR1 reads GTSNPN; CDR2 reads SVGIG (reference sequence). The CDR3 runs 15 residues. CDR3 protein: CAWSVEAGFPYEQYF. CDR3 DNA: TGTGCCTGGAGTGTGGAAGCGGGATTCCCCTACGAGCAGTACTTC.

This chain uses TRBV9 with TRBJ2-5, with D maybe TRBD2 (5 bases). The J call may be faulty, since TRBJ2-7 better matches the DNA end. The germline gives CDR1 SGDLS, CDR2 YYNGEE. The CDR3 has 18 amino acids. The CDR3 coding sequence is TGTGCCAGCAGCGTAGGGGTCCTGACGGGTGCGGGTCCCTACGAGCAGTACTTC. Its translation is CASSVGVLTGAGPYEQYF.

This clone was detected only once. The chain joins TRBV5-4 to TRBJ2-3; 9 positions agree with TRBD1. Germline loops: CDR1 SGHNT, CDR2 YYREEE (reference sequence). Trimming took 4 bases from V and 0 from J; bases not matched to a gene: 6. This CDR3 is built from 16 residues. CDR3 sequence: CASSAYRGLSTDTQYF. The CDR3 DNA is TGTGCCAGCAGCGCGTACAGGGGGCTCAGCACAGATACGCAGTATTTT.

The chain couples TRBV5-4 to TRBJ2-3; 8 bases agree with TRBD2. CDR3 length equals 14 residues. The junction had 4 bases not matched to a gene; V was cut back by 6 bases and J by 1 base. Germline lookup yields CDR1 SGHNT and CDR2 YYREEE (reference sequence). The CDR3 reads CASKQTSGTDTQYF. DNA of the CDR3: TGTGCCAGCAAGCAGACTAGCGGCACAGATACGCAGTATTTT.

The sample holds one count of this clone. This sequence joins TRBV7-9 and TRBJ2-5; D gene ambiguous. Per germline, CDR1 SEHNR and CDR2 FQNEAQ (reference sequence). The V end lost 2 bases, the J end lost 3 bases, and 7 bases lay between the germline ends. CDR3 length: 13 amino acids. In DNA form, the CDR3 reads TGTGCCAGCAGCTTACTCGTAGAAGAGACCCAGTACTTC. It encodes CASSLLVEETQYF.

The chain uses TRBV9 and TRBJ2-1, with 7 bases lining up with TRBD2. With V trimmed by 6 bases and J by 7 bases, 13 bases remained unmatched. CDR3 size: 15 residues. CDR1 is SGDLS and CDR2 is YYNGEE in the germline V gene. In nucleotides, the CDR3 is TGTGCCAGCACGGCCTCAGCGGGACGAGTGAATGAGCAGTTCTTC. This encodes CASTASAGRVNEQFF.

V gene TRBV2 combines with J gene TRBJ1-2, with a tentative D call TRBD1 (6 bases). V was pared by 1 base and J by 2 bases, with 17 bases between. This CDR3 has 17 residues. Germline V CDR1 and CDR2: SNHLY, FYNNEI. CDR3 in amino acids: CASSEVGIQGTNYGYTF. The CDR3, as DNA: TGTGCCAGCAGTGAAGTCGGAATACAGGGAACGAACTATGGCTACACCTTC.

This clone was recorded a few times. This chain uses TRBV7-2 with TRBJ2-1; D remains unclear. CDR1 and CDR2 from the germline V gene are SGHTA and FQGNSA. This CDR3 has 14 amino acids. V lost 5 bases to trimming and J lost 5 bases, with 13 bases between them. The CDR3 sequence is CASSTRSYDNEQFF. The DNA of the CDR3 is TGTGCCAGCAGCACGAGGAGCTACGACAATGAGCAGTTCTTC.

The genes are TRBV13 and TRBJ2-7; 10 nucleotides align to TRBD2. CDR3 length: 18 amino acids. CDR1 and CDR2 from the germline V gene are PRHDT and FYEKMQ (reference sequence). V shed 0 bases and J 3 bases; nucleotides not matched to a gene: 11. The CDR3: CASSLGTNLGLASYEQYF. The CDR3, as DNA: TGTGCCAGCAGCTTAGGGACCAACCTGGGACTAGCGAGCTACGAGCAGTACTTC.

The gene calls are TRBV10-3 and TRBJ2-1; maybe TRBD1 (5 bases). The V end lost 0 bases, the J end lost 9 bases, and 9 bases lay between the germline ends. In germline, CDR1 is ENHRY, CDR2 SYGVKD. The CDR3 contains 13 residues. CDR3 sequence: CAISESGAPEQFF. Written as DNA, the CDR3 is TGTGCCATCAGTGAGTCAGGGGCGCCTGAGCAGTTCTTC.